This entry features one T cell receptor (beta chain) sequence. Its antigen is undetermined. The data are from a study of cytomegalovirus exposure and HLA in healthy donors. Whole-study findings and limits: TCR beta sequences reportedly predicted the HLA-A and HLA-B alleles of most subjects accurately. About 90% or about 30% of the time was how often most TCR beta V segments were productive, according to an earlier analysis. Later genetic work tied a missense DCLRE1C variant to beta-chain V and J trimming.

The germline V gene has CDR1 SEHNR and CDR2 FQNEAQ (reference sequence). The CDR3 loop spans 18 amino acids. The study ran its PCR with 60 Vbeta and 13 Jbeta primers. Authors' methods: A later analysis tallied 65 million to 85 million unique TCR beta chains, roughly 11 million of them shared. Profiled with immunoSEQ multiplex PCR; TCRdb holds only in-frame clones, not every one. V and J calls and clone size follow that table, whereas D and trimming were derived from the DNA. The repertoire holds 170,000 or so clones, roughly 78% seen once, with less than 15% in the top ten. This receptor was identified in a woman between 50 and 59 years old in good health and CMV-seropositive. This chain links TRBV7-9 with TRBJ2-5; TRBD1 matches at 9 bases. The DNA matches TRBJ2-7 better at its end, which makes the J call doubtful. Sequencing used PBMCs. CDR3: CASSKTGGAPTSIYEQYF. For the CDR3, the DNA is TGTGCCAGCAGCAAGACAGGGGGGGCTCCCACTTCGATCTACGAGCAGTACTTC.